Below, one TCR beta chain is given with its context. Its matching antigen is unknown. This may be a read error: a much more frequent sequence differs by one nucleotide. Germline CDR1 and CDR2: SGHAT and FQDESV (reference sequence). Trimming removed 3 bases at V and 2 bases at J, with 11 bases between. This CDR3 has 14 amino acids. TCR beta cDNA libraries included unique molecular identifiers. TCRdb fed the PCR reads into MiXCR, producing one record per CDR3 protein. The table shows a few hundred thousand distinct CDR3 sequences, with roughly 35% occurring only once. This sample is part of a study of post-analysis software for immune sequencing data. Notes on the study in general: Five or six TRBV segments, TRBV5-6, TRBV5-1 and TRBV20-1 among them, were found more frequent in patients than controls.

The sequence came from a girl aged 5-17 years with multiple sclerosis. Sequencing was done on a sample of blood. The gene calls are TRBV11-1 and TRBJ2-7, with D possibly called TRBD1 or TRBD2 (5 bases each). CDR3 DNA sequence: TGTGCCAGCAGCTTTGAGCAGGGACCCTACGAGCAGTACTTC. Amino acid sequence: CASSFEQGPYEQYF.